This TCR beta chain was sequenced in a study of blood T cell repertoires in COVID-19. This CDR3 contains 16 residues. V was pared by 3 bases and J by 4 bases, with 19 bases between. From germline, CDR1 is SGHDT and CDR2 YYEEEE. Authors' methods: Reference gene primer amplification gave nucleated cell count estimates. Using immunoSEQ multiplex PCR, the repertoire was profiled, and TCRdb retains in-frame clones only, with some absent. That table is the source of V, J and clone size, and D and trimming were worked out from the DNA. The table has hundreds of thousands of clones, over 75% seen once; the top ten hold 0.8% to 1%. Across 24 US areas, participants ranged in age from 18 to 89 years.

Sequencing used PBMCs or T cells enriched from blood (not recorded which). The chain uses TRBV5-6 and TRBJ1-2; a weak D match, TRBD1 (6 bases). The sequence came from a woman aged 25-40 years who had recovered from COVID-19. Written as DNA, the CDR3 is TGTGCCAGCAGCTACTACAGGGAAACCGACCCCTATGGCTACACCTTC. Protein sequence: CASSYYRETDPYGYTF.